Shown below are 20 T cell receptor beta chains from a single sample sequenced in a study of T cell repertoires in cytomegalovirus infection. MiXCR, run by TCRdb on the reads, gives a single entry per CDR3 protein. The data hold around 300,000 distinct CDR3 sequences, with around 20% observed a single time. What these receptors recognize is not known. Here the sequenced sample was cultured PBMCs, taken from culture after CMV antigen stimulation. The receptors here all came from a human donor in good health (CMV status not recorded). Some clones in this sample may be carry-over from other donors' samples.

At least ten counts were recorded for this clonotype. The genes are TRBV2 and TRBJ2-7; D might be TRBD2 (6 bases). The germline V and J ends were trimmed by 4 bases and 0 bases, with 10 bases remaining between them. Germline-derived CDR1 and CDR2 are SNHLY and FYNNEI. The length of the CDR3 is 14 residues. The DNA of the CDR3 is TGTGCCAGCAGTGGGGGACTTCCCTCCTACGAGCAGTACGTC. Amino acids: CASSGGLPSYEQYV.

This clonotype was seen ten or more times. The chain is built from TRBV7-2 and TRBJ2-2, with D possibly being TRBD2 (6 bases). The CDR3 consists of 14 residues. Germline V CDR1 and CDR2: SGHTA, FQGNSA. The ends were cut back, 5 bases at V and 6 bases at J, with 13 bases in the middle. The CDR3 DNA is TGTGCCAGCAGCGACAAGACTAGGGCCGGGGAGCTGTTTTTT. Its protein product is CASSDKTRAGELFF. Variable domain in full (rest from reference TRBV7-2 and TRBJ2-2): GAGVSQSPSNKVTEKGKDVELRCDPISGHTALYWYRQSLGQGLEFLIYFQGNSAPDKSGLPSDRFSAERTGGSVSTLTIQRTQQEDSAVYLCASSDKTRAGELFFGEGSRLTVL.

This CDR3 reads CASMGEQTGELFF. In DNA, the CDR3 is TGTGCCAGCATGGGGGAGCAGACCGGGGAGCTGTTTTTT. The rearrangement uses TRBV6-6 and TRBJ2-2; D is possibly TRBD1 or TRBD2 (5 bases each). The CDR3 length is 13 residues. Germline CDR1 is MNHNY and CDR2 is SVGAGI (reference sequence). V lost 7 bases to trimming and J lost 5 bases, with 11 bases between them.

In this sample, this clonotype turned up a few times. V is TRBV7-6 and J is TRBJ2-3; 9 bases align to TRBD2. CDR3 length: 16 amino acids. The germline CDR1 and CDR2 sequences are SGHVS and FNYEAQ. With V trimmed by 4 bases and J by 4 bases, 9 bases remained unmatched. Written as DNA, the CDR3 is TGTGCCAGCAGCTATTTTGGGCTAGCGGGGTCAGATACGCAGTATTTT. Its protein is CASSYFGLAGSDTQYF.

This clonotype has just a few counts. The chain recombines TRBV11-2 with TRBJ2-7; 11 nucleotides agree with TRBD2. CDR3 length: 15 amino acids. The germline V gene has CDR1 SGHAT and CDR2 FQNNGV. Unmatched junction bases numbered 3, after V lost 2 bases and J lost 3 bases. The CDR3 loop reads CASSLMGLADYEQYF. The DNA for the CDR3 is TGTGCCAGCAGCTTAATGGGACTAGCGGACTACGAGCAGTACTTC.

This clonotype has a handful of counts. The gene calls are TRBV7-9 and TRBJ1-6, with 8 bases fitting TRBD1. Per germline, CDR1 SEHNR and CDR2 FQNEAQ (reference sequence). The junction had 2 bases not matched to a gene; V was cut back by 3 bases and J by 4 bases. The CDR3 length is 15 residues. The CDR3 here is CASSFGTGYNSPLHF. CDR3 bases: TGTGCCAGCAGCTTCGGGACAGGTTATAATTCACCCCTCCACTTT.

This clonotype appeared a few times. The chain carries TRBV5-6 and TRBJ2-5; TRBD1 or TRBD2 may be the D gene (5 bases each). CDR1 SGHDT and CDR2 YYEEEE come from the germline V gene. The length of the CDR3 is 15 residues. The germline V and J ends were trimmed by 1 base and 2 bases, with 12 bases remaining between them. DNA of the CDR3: TGTGCCAGCAGCTTGTCGTTCGGGGCTCAAGAGACCCAGTACTTC. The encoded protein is CASSLSFGAQETQYF.

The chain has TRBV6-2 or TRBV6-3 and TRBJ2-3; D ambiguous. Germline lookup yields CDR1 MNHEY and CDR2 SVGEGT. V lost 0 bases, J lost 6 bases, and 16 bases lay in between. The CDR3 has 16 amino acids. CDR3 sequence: CASSYSPGTGGDTQYF. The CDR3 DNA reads TGTGCCAGCAGTTACTCGCCCGGTACCGGTGGGGATACGCAGTATTTT.

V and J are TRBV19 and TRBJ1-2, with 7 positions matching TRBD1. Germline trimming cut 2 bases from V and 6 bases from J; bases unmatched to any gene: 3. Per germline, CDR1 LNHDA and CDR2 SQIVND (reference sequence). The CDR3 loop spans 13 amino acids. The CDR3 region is CASSITGADGYTF. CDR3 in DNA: TGTGCCAGTAGTATAACAGGGGCGGATGGCTACACCTTC.

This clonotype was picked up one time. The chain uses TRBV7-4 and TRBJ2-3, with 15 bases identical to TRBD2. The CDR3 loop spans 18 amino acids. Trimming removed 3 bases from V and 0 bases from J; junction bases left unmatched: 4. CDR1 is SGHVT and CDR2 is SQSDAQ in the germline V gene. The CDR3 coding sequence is TGTGCCAGCAGCTTCCGGACTAGCGGGAGGGCTAGCACAGATACGCAGTATTTT. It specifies CASSFRTSGRASTDTQYF. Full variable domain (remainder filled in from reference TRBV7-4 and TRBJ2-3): GAGVSQSPRYKVAKRGRDVALRCDSISGHVTLYWYRQTLGQGSEVLTYSQSDAQRDKSGRPSGRFSAERPERSVSTLKIQRTEQGDSAVYLCASSFRTSGRASTDTQYFGPGTRLTVL.

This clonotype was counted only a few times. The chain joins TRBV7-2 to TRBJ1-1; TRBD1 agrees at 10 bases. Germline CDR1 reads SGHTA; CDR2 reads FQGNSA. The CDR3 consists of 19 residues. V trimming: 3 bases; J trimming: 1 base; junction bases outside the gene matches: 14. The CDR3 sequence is CASSFPGGGTGAKNTEAFF. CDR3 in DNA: TGTGCCAGCAGCTTCCCCGGCGGGGGGACAGGGGCAAAGAACACTGAAGCTTTCTTT.

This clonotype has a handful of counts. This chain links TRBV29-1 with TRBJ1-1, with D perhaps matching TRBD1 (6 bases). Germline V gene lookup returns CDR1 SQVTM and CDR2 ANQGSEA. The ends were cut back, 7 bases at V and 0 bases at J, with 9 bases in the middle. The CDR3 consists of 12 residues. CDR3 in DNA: TGCAGCGCAGGACAGATGAACACTGAAGCTTTCTTT. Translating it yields CSAGQMNTEAFF.

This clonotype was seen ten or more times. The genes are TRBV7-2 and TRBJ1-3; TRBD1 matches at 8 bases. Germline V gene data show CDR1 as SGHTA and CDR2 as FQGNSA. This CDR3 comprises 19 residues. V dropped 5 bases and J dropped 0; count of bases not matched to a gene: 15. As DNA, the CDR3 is TGTGCCAGCAGCCTGGCCCGGCGGACAGGGACCCTCTCTGGAAACACCATATATTTT. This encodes CASSLARRTGTLSGNTIYF.

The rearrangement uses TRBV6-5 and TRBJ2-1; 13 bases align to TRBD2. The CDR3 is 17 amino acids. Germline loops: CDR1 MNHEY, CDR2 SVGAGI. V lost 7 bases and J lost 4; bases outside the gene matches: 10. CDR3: CASTQTTSGRAYNEQFF. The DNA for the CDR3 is TGTGCCAGCACCCAAACTACTAGCGGGAGGGCTTACAATGAGCAGTTCTTC.

This CDR3 is CASSGTGGNTEAFF. The CDR3 DNA reads TGTGCCAGCAGCGGTACCGGGGGGAACACTGAAGCTTTCTTT. The chain carries TRBV7-3 and TRBJ1-1; the D gene is possibly TRBD1 (5 bases). The germline V gene has CDR1 SGHTA and CDR2 FQGTGA. This CDR3 region has 14 residues. Between the trimmed V and J ends, which lost 5 bases and 1 base, there was a span of 11 bases.

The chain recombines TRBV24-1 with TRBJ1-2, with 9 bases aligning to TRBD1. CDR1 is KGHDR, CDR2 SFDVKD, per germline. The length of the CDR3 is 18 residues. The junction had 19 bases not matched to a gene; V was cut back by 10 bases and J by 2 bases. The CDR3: CATTITGTGFRRNYGYTF. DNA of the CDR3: TGTGCCACGACTATTACCGGGACAGGGTTTAGGAGGAACTATGGCTACACCTTC.

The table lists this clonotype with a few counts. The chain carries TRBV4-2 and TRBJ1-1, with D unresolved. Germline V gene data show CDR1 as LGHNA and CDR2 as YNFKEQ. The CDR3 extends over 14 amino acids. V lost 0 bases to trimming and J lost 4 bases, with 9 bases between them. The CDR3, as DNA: TGTGCCAGCAGCCAAGAGAGGGTCGGCACTGAAGCTTTCTTT. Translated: CASSQERVGTEAFF.

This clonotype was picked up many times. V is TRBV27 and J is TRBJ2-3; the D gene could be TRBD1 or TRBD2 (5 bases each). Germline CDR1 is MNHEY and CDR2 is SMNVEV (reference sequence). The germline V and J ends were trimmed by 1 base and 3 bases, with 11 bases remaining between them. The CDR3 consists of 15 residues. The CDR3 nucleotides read TGTGCCAGCAGTTTATTTCAGGGAGCAACAGATACGCAGTATTTT. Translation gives CASSLFQGATDTQYF.

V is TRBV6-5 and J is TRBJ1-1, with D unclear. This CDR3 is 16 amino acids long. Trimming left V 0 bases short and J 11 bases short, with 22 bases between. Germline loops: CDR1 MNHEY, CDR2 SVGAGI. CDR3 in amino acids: CASSYSGFSPRMRAFF. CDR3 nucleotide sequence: TGTGCCAGCAGTTACTCGGGGTTTTCGCCGAGGATGAGGGCTTTCTTT.

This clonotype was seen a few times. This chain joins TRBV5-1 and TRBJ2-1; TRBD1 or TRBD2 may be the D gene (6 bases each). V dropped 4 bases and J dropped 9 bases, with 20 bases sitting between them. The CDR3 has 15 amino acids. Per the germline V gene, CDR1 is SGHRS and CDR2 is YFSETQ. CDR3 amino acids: CASSNLRGQTPEQFF. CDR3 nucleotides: TGCGCCAGCAGCAACCTGCGGGGACAAACCCCTGAGCAGTTCTTC.